This T cell receptor beta chain came from a study of cytomegalovirus exposure and HLA in healthy donors. Broader study findings: A previous analysis found most TCR beta V segments productive roughly 87% or roughly 30% of the time. Immune exposure information available was restricted to CMV serostatus.

Primers included in the PCR were 60 Vbeta and 13 Jbeta primers. Assay: immunoSEQ multiplex PCR; the TCRdb copy retains only in-frame clones and omits some. This sample yields over 150,000 clones, of which roughly 77% are seen a single time; over 4.5% belongs to the top ten. The CDR3 totals 16 residues. CDR1 SGHRS and CDR2 YFSETQ come from the germline V gene. Trimming shortened V by 4 bases and J by 0 bases, and 16 bases separated the two germline ends. Points on this clone: Its target is not known.

This sequence was found in a male donor in good health and CMV-seronegative. Sequencing was done on a sample of PBMCs. The V call is TRBV5-1, the J call TRBJ2-5; a weak D match, TRBD1 (6 bases). The CDR3 sequence: CASSPGERRYQETQYF. The CDR3 DNA reads as TGCGCCAGCAGCCCAGGGGAGCGGAGATACCAAGAGACCCAGTACTTC.